This T cell receptor (beta chain) came from a study of shared clonotypes between healthy human individuals. Overall study findings and caveats: Sharing across four donors was highest in naive CD4 (around 5%) and lowest in memory CD8 (0.4%). Rarefaction exposed incomplete sorted-subset sequencing despite large depth.

Libraries were prepared by immunoSEQ multiplex PCR; TCRdb keeps only in-frame clonotypes and omits some of them. The table has about 2.1 million clones, over 85% seen once. Worth noting for this clone: Its target is unknown.

CD45RO negativity and positive selection for CCR7 defined naive CD8 cells, a population that excluded terminally differentiated effector memory CD45RA+ cells. Adults of Caucasian background living in Nashville, Tennessee made up all donors. The sequence was obtained from a man in his late teens or twenties in good health. Some clones in this sample may be carry-over from other donors' samples. Sequences were obtained from naive CD8+ T cells from PBMCs.

The CDR3 loop is CASSVASPGETQYF. The CDR3 DNA reads as TGTGCCAGCAGCGTAGCTTCCCCTGGGGAGACCCAGTACTTC. This chain joins TRBV9 and TRBJ2-5, with unresolved D. In germline, CDR1 is SGDLS, CDR2 YYNGEE. The length of the CDR3 is 14 residues. Trimming cost V 0 bases and J 5 bases, with 11 bases left between them.